These 20 T cell receptor beta chains share one sample of origin, sequenced in a study of patients and donors after allogeneic stem cell transplantation. TCRdb called the RT-PCR reads again in MiXCR, with one record for every CDR3 protein. Here the sample spans roughly 40,000 distinct CDR3 sequences, more than 30% being singletons. Material: blood, either unsorted or a sorted T cell fraction (not recorded which). Receptor source: a human donor who was either an allogeneic HSCT recipient or a stem cell or donor lymphocyte infusion donor (not recorded which). It is not recorded whose cells these are; they may come from a transplant donor.

This chain uses TRBV25-1 with TRBJ2-3; D might be TRBD2 (6 bases). V lost 1 base and J lost 4, with 15 bases in between. The germline V gene encodes CDR1 MGHDK and CDR2 SYGVNS. This CDR3 has 16 residues. CDR3 protein: CASSESYRRRADTQYF. CDR3 DNA sequence: TGTGCCAGCAGTGAATCTTACCGGAGGAGGGCAGATACGCAGTATTTT.

This clonotype was detected ten times or more. The chain couples TRBV9 to TRBJ1-2; D not resolved. Per germline, CDR1 SGDLS and CDR2 YYNGEE. V dropped 4 bases and J dropped 2 bases, with 15 bases sitting between them. The CDR3 loop spans 15 amino acids. This CDR3 is CASSSDRAANYGYTF. DNA of the CDR3: TGTGCCAGCAGCTCCGACCGGGCAGCCAACTATGGCTACACCTTC.

This clonotype was counted only a few times. V and J are TRBV29-1 and TRBJ2-5, with D unresolved. Germline values: CDR1 SQVTM, CDR2 ANQGSEA. The CDR3 covers 10 residues. V lost 5 bases, J lost 5 bases, and 6 bases lay in between. CDR3: CSVSRETQYF. The CDR3, as DNA: TGCAGCGTTTCCCGGGAGACCCAGTACTTC.

This clonotype was detected many times. The chain uses TRBV6-5 and TRBJ1-1; a weak D match, TRBD1 (5 bases). This CDR3 comprises 16 residues. Trimming cost V 2 bases and J 4 bases, with 17 bases left between them. Germline V gives CDR1 MNHEY, CDR2 SVGAGI. The CDR3 bases are TGTGCCAGCAGTTACGGCCCAGGGTGGGGCCTCACTGAAGCTTTCTTT. Translated, it gives CASSYGPGWGLTEAFF.

The table lists this clonotype with many counts. V gene TRBV7-3 combines with J gene TRBJ1-1; D call uncertain. This CDR3 contains 15 residues. V was trimmed by 6 bases and J by 7 bases, leaving 21 bases between them. Germline CDR1 SGHTA, CDR2 FQGTGA. CDR3 amino acids: CASRFYRTAEIEAFF. CDR3 nucleotides: TGTGCCAGCAGGTTCTATCGGACCGCGGAAATTGAAGCTTTCTTT.

This clonotype was counted ten times or more. The V and J genes are TRBV7-6 and TRBJ1-2, with D unresolved. The CDR3 length is 13 residues. V was pared by 2 bases and J by 8 bases, with 12 bases between. From germline, CDR1 is SGHVS and CDR2 FNYEAQ. The CDR3 spells CASSLIEGKGYTF. The CDR3 DNA reads TGTGCCAGCAGCTTAATTGAAGGGAAGGGCTACACCTTC. Full variable domain (rest looked up from reference TRBV7-6 and TRBJ1-2): GAGVSQSPRYKVTKRGQDVALRCDPISGHVSLYWYRQALGQGPEFLTYFNYEAQQDKSGLPNDRFSAERPEGSISTLTIQRTEQRDSAMYRCASSLIEGKGYTFGSGTRLTVV.

Comment on this clonotype: This CDR3 fails to terminate in the conserved phenylalanine or tryptophan, so it likely reflects a read error. No DNA is shown, since the ends of the CDR3 on it are uncertain; the CDR3 is the one TCRdb lists. V is TRBV28 and J is TRBJ2-7; the tabulated D call, TRBD1, remains unverified against the DNA. Germline V CDR1 and CDR2: MDHEN, SYDVKM. The CDR3 adds up to 10 amino acids, both ends counted. The CDR3 protein is CASSPLLSAD.

Only a few counts were recorded for this clonotype. The J gene is TRBJ1-3, the V gene TRBV9; 7 bases are a match to TRBD1. This CDR3 region has 14 residues. CDR1 SGDLS and CDR2 YYNGEE come from the germline V gene. The junction had 1 base not matched to a gene; V was cut back by 0 bases and J by 4 bases. The CDR3 is CASSVEGAGNTIYF. CDR3 in DNA: TGTGCCAGCAGCGTAGAGGGGGCCGGAAACACCATATATTTT.

Concerning this clonotype itself: A much larger clone is a single base away; this may be a read error. Likely a read error: the CDR3 ends without its conserved phenylalanine or tryptophan. The chain employs TRBV7-2 and TRBJ1-3; D is possibly TRBD1 (5 bases). The CDR3 sequence is 15 residues long. In germline, CDR1 is SGHTA, CDR2 FQGNSA. Deletions cut 6 bases from V and 0 bases from J, with 12 bases between. In DNA, the CDR3 is TGTGCCAGCAGTTTTACTGACAGCTCTGGAAACACCATATATTTG. Translation gives CASSFTDSSGNTIYL.

The chain joins TRBV7-6 to TRBJ1-6; no clear D gene. Per the germline V gene, CDR1 is SGHVS and CDR2 is FNYEAQ. Trimming pared 4 bases from V and 7 bases from J, leaving 5 bases between. The CDR3 runs to 12 residues. The CDR3 protein is CASSSVNSPLHF. The CDR3 nucleotides are TGTGCCAGCAGCTCCGTCAATTCACCCCTCCACTTT.

V is TRBV5-6 and J is TRBJ1-5; D not resolved. Trimming took 0 bases from V and 1 from J, leaving 5 bases between them. The CDR3 has 14 amino acids. Germline V gene sequence: CDR1 SGHDT, CDR2 YYEEEE. The CDR3 spells CASSLGRSNQPQHF. DNA of the CDR3: TGTGCCAGCAGCTTGGGGCGGAGCAATCAGCCCCAGCATTTT.

This chain joins TRBV10-3 and TRBJ2-2; possibly TRBD1 or TRBD2 for D (7 bases each). The CDR3 has 15 amino acids. Germline values: CDR1 ENHRY, CDR2 SYGVKD. Trimming took 6 bases from V and 4 from J, leaving 15 bases between them. The CDR3 loop is CAIRPDREGTGELFF. The CDR3 bases are TGTGCCATCAGACCCGACAGGGAGGGCACCGGGGAGCTGTTTTTT.

This clonotype was recorded many times. This chain connects TRBV11-2 to TRBJ2-1; 7 bases line up with TRBD1. CDR1 is SGHAT, CDR2 FQNNGV, per germline. The ends lost 5 bases at V and 2 bases at J; junction bases unmatched: 6. The CDR3 covers 15 residues. The CDR3 here is CASSQEGATYNEQFF. CDR3 bases: TGTGCCAGCAGCCAAGAGGGGGCCACCTACAATGAGCAGTTCTTC.

The J gene is TRBJ1-3, the V gene TRBV4-1, with D possibly matching TRBD1 (6 bases). Germline CDR1 is MGHRA and CDR2 is YSYEKL. Trimming removed 0 bases from V and 4 bases from J, with 19 bases in between. CDR3 length: 18 residues. CDR3 in DNA: TGCGCCAGCAGCCAAGATCCCTCGGACAGTCCGACAGGAAACACCATATATTTT. This sequence encodes CASSQDPSDSPTGNTIYF.

The rearrangement links TRBV20-1 to TRBJ2-3; D is tentatively TRBD1 or TRBD2 (5 bases each). The CDR3 is 15 amino acids. CDR1 is DFQATT, CDR2 SNEGSKA, per germline (reference sequence). The ends were cut back, 4 bases at V and 7 bases at J, with 21 bases in the middle. The CDR3 protein is CSAIWTGDLSNTQYF. Written as DNA, the CDR3 is TGCAGTGCTATTTGGACTGGGGACCTCAGTAATACGCAGTATTTT.

V gene TRBV25-1 combines with J gene TRBJ1-5; D is ambiguous. The germline V and J ends were trimmed by 1 base and 5 bases, with 6 bases remaining between them. In germline, CDR1 is MGHDK, CDR2 SYGVNS. The CDR3 has 13 residues. The CDR3 loop reads CASSEWGYQPQHF. As DNA, the CDR3 is TGTGCCAGCAGTGAATGGGGTTATCAGCCCCAGCATTTT.

This sequence joins TRBV24-1 and TRBJ1-2; weak D call: TRBD1 (5 bases). V lost 2 bases and J lost 6, with 15 bases in between. The germline gives CDR1 KGHDR, CDR2 SFDVKD. The CDR3 runs to 15 residues. The DNA of the CDR3 is TGTGCCACCAGTGATTCTGCCTCGACAGAGAATGGCTACACCTTC. Translation: CATSDSASTENGYTF.

This clonotype appeared a few times. The chain carries TRBV28 and TRBJ2-3; D may be TRBD1 (5 bases). The CDR3 has 15 residues. Trimming removed 6 bases at V and 1 base at J, with 14 bases between. CDR1 and CDR2 from the germline V gene are MDHEN and SYDVKM. The CDR3 nucleotides read TGTGCCAGCAGGAGACAGTCGTTGGGCACAGATACGCAGTATTTT. It specifies CASRRQSLGTDTQYF.

The chain carries TRBV4-3 and TRBJ2-5; 8 bases are a match to TRBD2. The CDR3 sequence is 16 residues long. The trim removed 0 bases at V and 4 bases at J, leaving 7 bases unmatched. CDR1 is LGHNA, CDR2 YSLEER, per germline. CDR3: CASSQDLRTSRETQYF. CDR3 nucleotide sequence: TGCGCCAGCAGCCAAGATCTTAGGACTAGCAGAGAGACCCAGTACTTC.

This clonotype has only a few counts. The DNA of the CDR3 is TGTGCCAGCAGCTTAGATCCGGGCCGATCTGGAAACACCATATATTTT. Its protein product is CASSLDPGRSGNTIYF. The J gene is TRBJ1-3, the V gene TRBV13; no clear D. The CDR3 has 16 amino acids. CDR1 and CDR2 from the germline V gene are PRHDT and FYEKMQ (reference sequence). The V end lost 1 base, the J end lost 1 base, and 11 bases lay between the germline ends.